The clone carrying this T cell receptor (beta chain) was recorded at least ten times. What it binds is not known. In building TCR beta libraries, iRepertoire HTBI primers were used together with Arm-PCR of CDR3 regions. TCRdb re-analysed the multiplex PCR reads in MiXCR, keeping a single row per CDR3 protein. The sample lists about half a million distinct CDR3 sequences; around a fifth were seen once. The data were taken from a study of regulatory T cells in long-lasting Graves disease. Study overall: Treatment with antithyroid drugs for over 5 years, together with positive TSH receptor antibodies, meant persistent Graves' disease.

Study results and limitations: The TCR repertoire of persistent Graves' patients was less diverse than that of newly diagnosed ones.

The V and J ends lost 5 bases and 3 bases respectively, with 13 bases between them. The CDR3 covers 14 residues. Time point of the sample: persistent/refractory GD, antithyroid drugs over 5 years with positive TRAb. RNA from PBMCs was the source of the TCR library. This TCR came from a female donor with Graves disease. The genes are TRBV12-3 or TRBV12-4 and TRBJ1-2; D possibly corresponds to TRBD1 (6 bases). The sample consisted of peripheral blood mononuclear cells (PBMCs), taken when the disease was refractory, from a patient treated with antithyroid drugs. The CDR3 protein is CASSPGGTDYGYTF. The CDR3 DNA is TGTGCCAGCAGTCCCGGGGGCACCGACTATGGCTACACCTTC.